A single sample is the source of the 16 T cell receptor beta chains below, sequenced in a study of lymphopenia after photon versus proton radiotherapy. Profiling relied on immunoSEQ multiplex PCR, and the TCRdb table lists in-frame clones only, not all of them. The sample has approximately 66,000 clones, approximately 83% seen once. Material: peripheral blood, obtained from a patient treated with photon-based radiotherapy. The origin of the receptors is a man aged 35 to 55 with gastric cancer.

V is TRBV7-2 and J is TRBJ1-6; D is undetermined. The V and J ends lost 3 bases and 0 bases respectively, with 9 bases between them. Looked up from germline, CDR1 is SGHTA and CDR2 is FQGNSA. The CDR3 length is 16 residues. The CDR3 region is CASSLWINSYNSPLHF. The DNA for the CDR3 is TGTGCCAGCAGCTTGTGGATAAACTCCTATAATTCACCCCTCCACTTT.

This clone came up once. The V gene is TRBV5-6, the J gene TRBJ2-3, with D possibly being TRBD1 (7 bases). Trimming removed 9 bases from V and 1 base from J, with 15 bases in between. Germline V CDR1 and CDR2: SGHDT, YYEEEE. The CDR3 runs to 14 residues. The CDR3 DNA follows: TGTGCCACAAGCAGGGGGGCCGGCACAGATACGCAGTATTTT. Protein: CATSRGAGTDTQYF.

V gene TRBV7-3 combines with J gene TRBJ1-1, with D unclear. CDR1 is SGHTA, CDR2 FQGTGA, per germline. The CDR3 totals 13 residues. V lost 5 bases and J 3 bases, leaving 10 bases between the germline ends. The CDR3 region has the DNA TGTGCCAGCAGCCCCGGGCGGGACACTGAAGCTTTCTTT. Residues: CASSPGRDTEAFF.

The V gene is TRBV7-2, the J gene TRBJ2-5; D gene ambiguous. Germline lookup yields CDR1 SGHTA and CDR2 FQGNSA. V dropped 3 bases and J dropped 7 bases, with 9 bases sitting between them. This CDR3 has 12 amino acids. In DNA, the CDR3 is TGTGCCAGCAGCTTCCCGTCGGGGACCCAGTACTTC. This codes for CASSFPSGTQYF.

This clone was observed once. CDR3 residues: CASSLGTSGGISSYEQYF. CDR3 sequence (DNA): TGCGCCAGCAGCTTGGGGACTAGCGGGGGGATTAGCTCCTACGAGCAGTACTTC. The chain couples TRBV5-1 to TRBJ2-7; 14 bases line up with TRBD2. J lost 0 bases, V lost 0 bases, and 5 bases had no gene match. The CDR3 has 18 residues. Germline assignment: CDR1 SGHRS and CDR2 YFSETQ.

The CDR3 DNA is TGTGCCAGCAGTTACGAGGGCATCTACTACGAGCAGTACTTC. It codes for CASSYEGIYYEQYF. The chain links TRBV6-5 to TRBJ2-7; D may be TRBD2 (5 bases). Germline lookup yields CDR1 MNHEY and CDR2 SVGAGI. The ends were cut back, 2 bases at V and 3 bases at J, with 11 bases in the middle. The CDR3 spans 14 residues.

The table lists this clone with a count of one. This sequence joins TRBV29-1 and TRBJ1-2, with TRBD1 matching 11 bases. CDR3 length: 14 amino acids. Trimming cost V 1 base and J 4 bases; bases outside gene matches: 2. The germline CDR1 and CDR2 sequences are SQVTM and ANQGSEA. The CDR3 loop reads CSVEAGTGGYGYTF. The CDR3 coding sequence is TGCAGCGTTGAAGCCGGGACAGGGGGCTATGGCTACACCTTC.

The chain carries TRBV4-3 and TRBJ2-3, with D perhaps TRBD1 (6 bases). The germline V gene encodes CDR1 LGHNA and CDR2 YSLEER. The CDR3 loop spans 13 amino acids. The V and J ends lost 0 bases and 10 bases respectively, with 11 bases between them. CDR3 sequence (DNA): TGCGCCAGCAGCCAAGATTACAGGGAAGCGCAGTATTTT. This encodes CASSQDYREAQYF.

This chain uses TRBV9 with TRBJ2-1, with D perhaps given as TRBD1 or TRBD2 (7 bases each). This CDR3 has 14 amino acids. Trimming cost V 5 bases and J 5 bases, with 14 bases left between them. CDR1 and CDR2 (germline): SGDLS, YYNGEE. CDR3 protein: CASRPTGRDNEQFF. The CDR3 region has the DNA TGTGCCAGCAGACCGACAGGGAGGGACAATGAGCAGTTCTTC. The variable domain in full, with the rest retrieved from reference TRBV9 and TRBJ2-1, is DSGVTQTPKHLITATGQRVTLRCSPRSGDLSVYWYQQSLDQGLQFLIQYYNGEERAKGNILERFSAQQFPDLHSELNLSSLELGDSALYFCASRPTGRDNEQFFGPGTRLTVL.

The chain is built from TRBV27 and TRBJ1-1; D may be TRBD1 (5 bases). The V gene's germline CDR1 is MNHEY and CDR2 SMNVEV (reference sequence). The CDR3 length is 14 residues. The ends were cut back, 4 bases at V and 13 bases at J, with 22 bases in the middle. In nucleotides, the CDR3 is TGTGCCAGCAGTTCCTCGGGACTCTCCTTTACGGATTTCTTT. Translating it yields CASSSSGLSFTDFF.

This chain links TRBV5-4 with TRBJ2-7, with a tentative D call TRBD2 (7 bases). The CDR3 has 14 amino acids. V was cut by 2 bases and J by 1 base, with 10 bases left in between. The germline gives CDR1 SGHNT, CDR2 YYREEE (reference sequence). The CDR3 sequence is CASSLRGASYEQYF. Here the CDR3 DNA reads TGTGCCAGCAGCTTACGGGGGGCTTCCTACGAGCAGTACTTC.

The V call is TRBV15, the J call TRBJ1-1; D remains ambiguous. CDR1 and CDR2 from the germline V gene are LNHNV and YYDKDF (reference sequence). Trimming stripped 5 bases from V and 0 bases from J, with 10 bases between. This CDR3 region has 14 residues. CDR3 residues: CATSALVLNTEAFF. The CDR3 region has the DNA TGTGCCACCAGCGCTCTGGTCTTGAACACTGAAGCTTTCTTT.

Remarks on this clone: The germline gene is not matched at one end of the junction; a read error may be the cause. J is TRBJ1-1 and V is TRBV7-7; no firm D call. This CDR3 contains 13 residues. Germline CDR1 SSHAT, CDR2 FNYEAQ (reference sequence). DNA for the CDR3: TGTGCTAGCAGCTCGACGGAAAACACTGAAGCTTTCTTT. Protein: CASSSTENTEAFF.

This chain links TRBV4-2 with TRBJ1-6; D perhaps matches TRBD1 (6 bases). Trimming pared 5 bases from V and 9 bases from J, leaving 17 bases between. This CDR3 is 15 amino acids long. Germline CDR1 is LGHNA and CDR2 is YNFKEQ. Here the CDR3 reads CASSVRQAEGSPLHF. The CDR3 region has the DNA TGTGCCAGCAGCGTCCGACAGGCCGAGGGTTCACCCCTCCACTTT.

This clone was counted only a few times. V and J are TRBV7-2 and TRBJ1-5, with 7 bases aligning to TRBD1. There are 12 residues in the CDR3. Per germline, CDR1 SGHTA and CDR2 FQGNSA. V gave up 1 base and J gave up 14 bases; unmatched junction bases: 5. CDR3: CASSLDTGAKHF. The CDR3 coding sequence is TGTGCCAGCAGCTTAGATACAGGGGCAAAGCATTTT.

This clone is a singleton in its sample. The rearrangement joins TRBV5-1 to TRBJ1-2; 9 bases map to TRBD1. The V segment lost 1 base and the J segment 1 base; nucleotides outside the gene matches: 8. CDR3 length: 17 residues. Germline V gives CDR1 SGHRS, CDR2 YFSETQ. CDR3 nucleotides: TGCGCCAGCAGCTTGTGGGGGACAGGGAGGGATAACTATGGCTACACCTTC. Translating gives CASSLWGTGRDNYGYTF.